The clone carrying this T cell receptor (beta chain) came up many times. The antigen is undetermined. Sequence at one end of the junction differs from germline and may be a read error. In TCRdb, the reads were re-called with MiXCR into one record per CDR3 protein. This sample has around 900,000 distinct CDR3 sequences, with roughly 31% found just once. These data are taken from a study of T cell repertoires in cytomegalovirus infection. This clonotype was sampled from a human donor in good health (CMV status not recorded). Some clones in this sample may be carry-over from other donors' samples. The starting material was cultured CD8+ T cells from PBMCs, obtained from culture after CMV antigen stimulation.

The CDR3 spells CASSLRGMNTEAFF. The CDR3 nucleotides are TGTGCCAGCAGTTTAAGGGGCATGAACACTGAAGCTTTCTTT. V usage is TRBV5-1 and J usage is TRBJ1-1, with D perhaps TRBD1 (5 bases). The germline CDR1 and CDR2 sequences are SGHRS and YFSETQ. The CDR3 spans 14 residues.